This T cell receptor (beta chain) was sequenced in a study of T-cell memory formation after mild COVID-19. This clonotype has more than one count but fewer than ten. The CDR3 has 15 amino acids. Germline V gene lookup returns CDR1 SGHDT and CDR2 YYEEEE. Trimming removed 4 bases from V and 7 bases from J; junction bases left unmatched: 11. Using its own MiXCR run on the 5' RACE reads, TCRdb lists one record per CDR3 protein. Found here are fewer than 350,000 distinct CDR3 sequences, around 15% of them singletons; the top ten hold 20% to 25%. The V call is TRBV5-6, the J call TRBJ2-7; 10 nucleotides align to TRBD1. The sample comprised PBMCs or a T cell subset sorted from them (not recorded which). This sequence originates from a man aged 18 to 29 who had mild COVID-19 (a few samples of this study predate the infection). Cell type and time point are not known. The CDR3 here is CASSASGTGVWEQYF. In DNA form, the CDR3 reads TGTGCCAGCAGCGCCTCAGGGACAGGGGTCTGGGAGCAGTACTTC.